The clone carrying this T cell receptor beta chain appeared many times. The CDR3 regions of TCR beta were amplified from RNA transcripts. With the HTBI primer set, the TCR CDR3 went through a first round of RT-PCR. Each CDR3 protein gets one entry after TCRdb re-called the multiplex PCR reads with MiXCR. The sample records a few hundred thousand distinct CDR3 sequences, 25% being singletons. PBMCs were obtained from over 8.5 ml fresh peripheral blood. This entry belongs to a study of T cells in Graves' hyperthyroidism and ophthalmopathy. Study-level background: Peripheral blood was obtained at initial diagnosis, preceding any treatment.

The sequence came from a man aged 45 to 65 with Graves' hyperthyroidism. The material sequenced was blood.

The CDR3 nucleotides are TGTGCCAGCAGGCACCGGGACCCCAACACCGGGGAGCTGTTTTTT. The encoded protein is CASRHRDPNTGELFF. The chain joins TRBV12-3 or TRBV12-4 to TRBJ2-2; the D call may be TRBD1 or TRBD2 (5 bases each). The length of the CDR3 is 15 residues. V lost 6 bases, J lost 2 bases, and 13 bases lay in between.